These T cell receptor beta chains were read from a single sample in a study of control samples from healthy donors and cancer patients. Using immunoSEQ multiplex PCR, the repertoire was profiled, and TCRdb retains in-frame clones only, with some absent. The sample lists some 99,000 clones, approximately 90% occurring once. Sample: blood. These receptors originate from a woman aged 50 to 60 in good health. Each CDR3 is given with its conserved first and last residue. The D gene is left open where the match is weak. Some rows have no size entry. The others give once, few or many, or a class for an expanded clone.

clone_size d_call j_call v_call cdr3_nt cdr3_aa
NA NA TRBJ1-5 TRBV5-6 TGTGCCAGCAGCCGCGACCGGGACCGTTATCAGCCCCAGCATTTT CASSRDRDRYQPQHF
NA NA TRBJ1-2 TRBV19 TGTGCCAGTAGGGAGGGTGACTATGGCTACACCTTC CASREGDYGYTF
NA NA TRBJ2-2 TRBV4-1 TGCGCCAGCAGCCAAGTATGGGGGGCCACGAACACCGGGGAGCTGTTTTTT CASSQVWGATNTGELFF
NA TRBD1 TRBJ1-3 TRBV3-1/TRBV3-2 TGTGCCAGCAGCCGACAGGGGACTGGAAACACCATATATTTT CASSRQGTGNTIYF
NA NA TRBJ2-1 TRBV4-1 TGCGCCAGCAGCCCTACCGGACTAACCCCCCTTGAGCAGTTCTTC CASSPTGLTPLEQFF
NA NA TRBJ2-1 TRBV27 TGTGCCAGCAGTCAACTACCGAAGGGGAGCTCCTACAATGAGCAGTTCTTC CASSQLPKGSSYNEQFF
NA NA TRBJ2-6 TRBV7-3 TGTGCCAGCAGCAGTCCCGGGACCTTGTCTGGGGCCAACGTCCTGACTTTC CASSSPGTLSGANVLTF
NA NA TRBJ2-5 TRBV3-1/TRBV3-2 TGTGCCAGCAGCCAAGATCGAGTCAGGGAGACCCAGTACTTC CASSQDRVRETQYF
once TRBD1 TRBJ1-5 TRBV7-8 TGTGCCAGCAGCCGAGACAGGGCGGGAAGCAATCAGCCCCAGCATTTT CASSRDRAGSNQPQHF
NA TRBD1 TRBJ1-2 TRBV24-1 TGTGCCACCAGTGCCCCCGGGACAGGGGATGGCTACACCTTC CATSAPGTGDGYTF
NA TRBD2 TRBJ2-7 TRBV11-2 TGTGCCAGCAGCTTATCATCCCCCAGACTAGCGGGGGCCTACGAGCAGTACTTC CASSLSSPRLAGAYEQYF
NA NA TRBJ1-2 TRBV12-3/TRBV12-4 TGTGCCAGCAGTTTTCGAGAAAGGGGCTACACCTTC CASSFRERGYTF
NA NA TRBJ1-2 TRBV9 TGTGCCAGCAGCGCTCCCACGTTCGGTGGCTACACCTTC CASSAPTFGGYTF
NA TRBD1 TRBJ1-1 TRBV30 TGTGCCGGAACCCGACAGGGAAACACTGAAGCTTTCTTT CAGTRQGNTEAFF
NA NA TRBJ2-1 TRBV5-6 TGTGCCAGCAGCTCCGTCGGACTCCCAGCCACTGAGCAGTTCTTC CASSSVGLPATEQFF
NA NA TRBJ2-3 TRBV3-1/TRBV3-2 TGTGCCAGCAGCTTTCTTGCCAGAATCACAGATACGCAGTATTTT CASSFLARITDTQYF
NA TRBD2 TRBJ2-3 TRBV7-9 TGTGCCAGCAGCCAAGGACTAGCCCCCACAGATACGCAGTATTTT CASSQGLAPTDTQYF
once NA TRBJ1-2 TRBV18 TGTGCCAGCTCACCAGCTAGGGAGGGCTACACCTTC CASSPAREGYTF
NA TRBD2 TRBJ2-1 TRBV5-6 TGTGCCAGCAGCTTCGGGACTATTAACAATGAGCAGTTCTTC CASSFGTINNEQFF
NA NA TRBJ2-1 TRBV7-7 TGTGCCAGCAGCTTCCGGCAGCGGAATGAGCAGTTCTTC CASSFRQRNEQFF
NA NA TRBJ2-3 TRBV9 TGTGCCAGCAGCGCAGCGGGCACAGATACGCAGTATTTT CASSAAGTDTQYF
NA TRBD2 TRBJ2-1 TRBV6-5 TGTGCCAGCAGCCTAGCGGGGGGGCTTTACAATGAGCAGTTCTTC CASSLAGGLYNEQFF
NA TRBD1 TRBJ1-4 TRBV27 TGTGCCAGCAGTTCGAAAAGGGGGCGGGATGAAAAACTGTTTTTT CASSSKRGRDEKLFF
NA NA TRBJ2-1 TRBV2 TGTGCCAGCAGTGCTAACACGAGGAATGAGCAGTTCTTC CASSANTRNEQFF
NA NA TRBJ1-1 TRBV20-1 TGCAGTGCTAGTCGGCCGGCCCCAAGGACTGAAGCTTTCTTT CSASRPAPRTEAFF
NA NA TRBJ2-5 TRBV7-9 TGTGCCAGCAGCAGCTACAGGGTAGAGACCCAGTACTTC CASSSYRVETQYF
NA NA TRBJ1-2 TRBV7-3 TGTGCCAGCAGCTTTGGGGGAGTCTATGGCTACACCTTC CASSFGGVYGYTF
NA NA TRBJ2-7 TRBV6-5 TGTGCCAGCAGTTACCTCTACGAGCAGTACTTC CASSYLYEQYF
medium-sized TRBD1 TRBJ2-7 TRBV7-2 TGTGCCAGCAGCTTAGCAGGGGGCGGATCCGAGCAGTACTTC CASSLAGGGSEQYF
NA NA TRBJ2-6 TRBV7-2 TGTGCCAGCAGCCTCGGGGGCTCTGGGGCCAACGTCCTGACTTTC CASSLGGSGANVLTF
few TRBD2 TRBJ2-2 TRBV20-1 TGCAGTGCTAGTAAGCCTAGCGGGACCTACACCGGGGAGCTGTTTTTT CSASKPSGTYTGELFF
NA NA TRBJ1-3 TRBV4-3 TGCGCCAGCAGCCAAGATTCCGACAGGGGAAACACCATATATTTT CASSQDSDRGNTIYF
NA TRBD1 TRBJ2-1 TRBV20-1 TGCAGTGCTAGTAGGGGGCAAAAGTCCTACAATGAGCAGTTCTTC CSASRGQKSYNEQFF
NA NA TRBJ2-3 TRBV7-9 TGTGCCAGCAGCCCAAAGACCGCAGATACGCAGTATTTT CASSPKTADTQYF
NA NA TRBJ1-4 TRBV7-9 TGTGCCAGCAGCGACGGGACACAAGGGGAAAAACTGTTTTTT CASSDGTQGEKLFF
NA TRBD2 TRBJ2-1 TRBV19 TGTGCCAGTAGTATAGATCTCCGAACGACTGGCGGGAGCTACAATGAGCAGTTCTTC CASSIDLRTTGGSYNEQFF
NA NA TRBJ2-7 TRBV27 TGTGCCAGCAGTTTATCCACCCATGGGGCCTACGAGCAGTACTTC CASSLSTHGAYEQYF
NA NA TRBJ1-1 TRBV20-1 TGCAGTGCTAGTGTGGGGAGGGCCACTGAAGCTTTCTTT CSASVGRATEAFF
NA NA TRBJ1-1 TRBV18 TGTGCCAGCTCACCACCGATGAACACTGAAGCTTTCTTT CASSPPMNTEAFF
few NA TRBJ1-5 TRBV7-9 TGTGCCGCCACCGGGGGTTTAGGAGATCAGCCCCAGCATTTT CAATGGLGDQPQHF
NA NA TRBJ2-7 TRBV9 TGTGCCAGCAGCGTAGCAGCGGGCGAGCAGTACTTC CASSVAAGEQYF
few NA TRBJ1-1 TRBV18 TGTGCCAGCTCCGGCGGGATGAACACTGAAGCTTTCTTT CASSGGMNTEAFF
NA NA TRBJ1-3 TRBV2 TGTGCCAGCAGTGAAGTGGGCTCCGGGGGAAACACCATATATTTT CASSEVGSGGNTIYF
NA NA TRBJ2-2 TRBV7-3 TGTGCCAGCAGCTACGGCCTGGCCAACACCGGGGAGCTGTTTTTT CASSYGLANTGELFF
NA NA TRBJ1-5 TRBV11-2 TGTGCCAGCAGCTCCACCGAGAATCAGCCCCAGCATTTT CASSSTENQPQHF
NA TRBD2 TRBJ2-3 TRBV19 TGTGCCAGTAGTACTCTAGCGGGGTACACAGATACGCAGTATTTT CASSTLAGYTDTQYF
NA NA TRBJ1-5 TRBV7-2 TGTGCCAGCAGCTTAGTGGGGGGCGGCCCAGAGCCCCAGCATTTT CASSLVGGGPEPQHF
NA NA TRBJ1-2 TRBV24-1 TGTGCCACCAGTGCGGGCGCAGCCTATGGCTACACCTTC CATSAGAAYGYTF
once TRBD1 TRBJ1-2 TRBV20-1 TGCAGTGCGGCGGGGGACAGGGACGTTAACTTC CSAAGDRDVNF
NA NA TRBJ1-2 TRBV24-1 TGTGCCACCAGTGACGATGGGACGGACAACTATGGCTACACCTTC CATSDDGTDNYGYTF
NA TRBD2 TRBJ2-3 TRBV6-5 TGTGCCGGTTCGACTAGCCCGAGCACAGATACGCAGTATTTT CAGSTSPSTDTQYF
once NA TRBJ1-4 TRBV11-2 TGTGCCAGCGGACCTGAGGGTGAAAAACTGTTTTTT CASGPEGEKLFF
NA NA TRBJ2-6 TRBV2 TGTGCCAGCATGAAAGTATCTGGGGCCAACGTCCTGACTTTC CASMKVSGANVLTF
NA NA TRBJ1-2 TRBV29-1 TGCAGCGTTGAATTGTCAGGGGACTATGGCTACACCTTC CSVELSGDYGYTF
NA NA TRBJ2-3 TRBV15 TGTGCCTCCGGGAAGGGGGACACAGATACGCAGTATTTT CASGKGDTDTQYF
NA NA TRBJ2-3 TRBV11-3 TGTGCCAGCAGCCTCCGGAGACAGAGCACAGATACGCAGTATTTT CASSLRRQSTDTQYF
NA NA TRBJ2-1 TRBV5-6 TGTGCCAGCAGTTTCGGCCCCCCGGGTGAGCAGTTCTTC CASSFGPPGEQFF
NA NA TRBJ2-2 TRBV14 TGTGCCAGCAGCCAAACCCGCTCCGGGGAGCTGTTTTTT CASSQTRSGELFF
NA TRBD1 TRBJ1-6 TRBV7-3 TGTGCCAGCAGCTTAACGCCCGGGACAGGACCTTCACCCCTCCACTTT CASSLTPGTGPSPLHF